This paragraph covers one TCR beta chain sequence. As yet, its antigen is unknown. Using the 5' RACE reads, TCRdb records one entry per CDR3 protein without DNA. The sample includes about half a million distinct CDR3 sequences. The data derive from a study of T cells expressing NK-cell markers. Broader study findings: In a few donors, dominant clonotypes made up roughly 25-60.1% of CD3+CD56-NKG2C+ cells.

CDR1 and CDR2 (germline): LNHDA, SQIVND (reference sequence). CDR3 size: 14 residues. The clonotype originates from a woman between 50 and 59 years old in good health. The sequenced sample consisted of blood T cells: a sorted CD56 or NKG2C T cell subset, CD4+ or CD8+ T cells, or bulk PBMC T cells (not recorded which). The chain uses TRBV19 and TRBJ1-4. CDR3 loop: CASSGSGRTEKLFF.